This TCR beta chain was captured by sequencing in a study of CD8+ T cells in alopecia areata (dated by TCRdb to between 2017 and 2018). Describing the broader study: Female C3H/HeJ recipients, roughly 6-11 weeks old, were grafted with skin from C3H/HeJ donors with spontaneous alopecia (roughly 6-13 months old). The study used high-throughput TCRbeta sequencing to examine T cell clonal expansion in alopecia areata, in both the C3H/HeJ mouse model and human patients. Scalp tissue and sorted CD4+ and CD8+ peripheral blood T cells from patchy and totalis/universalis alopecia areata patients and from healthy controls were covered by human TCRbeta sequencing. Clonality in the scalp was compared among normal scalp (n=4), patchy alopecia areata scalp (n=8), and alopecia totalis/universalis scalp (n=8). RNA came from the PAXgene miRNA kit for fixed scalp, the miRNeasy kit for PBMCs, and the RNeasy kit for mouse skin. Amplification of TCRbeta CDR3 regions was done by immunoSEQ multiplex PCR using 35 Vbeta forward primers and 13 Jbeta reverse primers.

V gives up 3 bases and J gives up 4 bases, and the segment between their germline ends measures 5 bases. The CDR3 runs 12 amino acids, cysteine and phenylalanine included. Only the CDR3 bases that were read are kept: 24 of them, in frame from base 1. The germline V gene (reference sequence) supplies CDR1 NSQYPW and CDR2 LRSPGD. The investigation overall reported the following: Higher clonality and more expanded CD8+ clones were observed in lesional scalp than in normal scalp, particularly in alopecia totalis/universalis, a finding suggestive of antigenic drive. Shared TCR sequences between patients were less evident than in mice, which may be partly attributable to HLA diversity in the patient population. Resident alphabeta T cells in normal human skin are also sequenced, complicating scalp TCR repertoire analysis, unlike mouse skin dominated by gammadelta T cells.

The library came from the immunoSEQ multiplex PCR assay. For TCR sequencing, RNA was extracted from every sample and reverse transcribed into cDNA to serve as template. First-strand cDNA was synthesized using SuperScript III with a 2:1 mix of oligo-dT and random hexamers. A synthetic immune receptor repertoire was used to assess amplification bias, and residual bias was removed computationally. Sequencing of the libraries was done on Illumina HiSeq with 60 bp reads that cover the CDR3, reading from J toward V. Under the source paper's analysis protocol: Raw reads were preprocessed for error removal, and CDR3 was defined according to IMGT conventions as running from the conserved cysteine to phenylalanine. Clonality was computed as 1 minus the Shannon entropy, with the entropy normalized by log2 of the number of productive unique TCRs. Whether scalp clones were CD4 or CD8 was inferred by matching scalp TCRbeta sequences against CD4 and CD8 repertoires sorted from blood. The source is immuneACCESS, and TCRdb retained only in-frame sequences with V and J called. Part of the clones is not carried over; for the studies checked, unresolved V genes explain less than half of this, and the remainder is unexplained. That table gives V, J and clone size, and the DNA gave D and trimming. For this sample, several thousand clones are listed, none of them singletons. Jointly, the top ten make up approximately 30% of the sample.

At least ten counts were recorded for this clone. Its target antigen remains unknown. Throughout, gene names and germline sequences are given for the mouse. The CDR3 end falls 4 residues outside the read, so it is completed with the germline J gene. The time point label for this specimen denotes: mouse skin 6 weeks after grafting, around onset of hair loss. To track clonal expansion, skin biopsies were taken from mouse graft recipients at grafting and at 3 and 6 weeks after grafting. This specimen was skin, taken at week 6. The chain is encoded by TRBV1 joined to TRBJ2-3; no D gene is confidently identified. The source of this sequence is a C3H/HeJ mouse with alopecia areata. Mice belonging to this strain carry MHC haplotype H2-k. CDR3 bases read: TGCACCTGCAGTGCCCTCTCAGAA. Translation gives CTCSALSE. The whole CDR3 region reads CTCSALSETLYF.